One and the same sample provided the 10 T cell receptor beta chains below, sequenced in a study of radiation and T cells in renal cell carcinoma. Repertoires were generated with immunoSEQ multiplex PCR, while TCRdb's copy carries only in-frame clones and drops some. Of approximately 150,000 clones listed, roughly 85% are singletons. Time point reported: baseline pretreatment blood. Stated treatment: 15 Gy SBRT to primary tumor, nephrectomy 4 weeks later. Sequenced here: blood, sampled from a patient whose treatment included radiotherapy and nephrectomy. These receptors originate from a woman aged 45-60 years with renal cell carcinoma.

This clone came up once. The CDR3 region is CASSPLGDPNYGYTF. The CDR3 DNA reads as TGTGCCAGCTCCCCCCTAGGGGATCCCAACTATGGCTACACCTTC. This sequence joins TRBV18 and TRBJ1-2; weak D call: TRBD1 (5 bases). Germline CDR1 and CDR2: KGHSH and LQKENI. V shed 6 bases and J shed 2 bases, with 16 bases lying between them. This CDR3 is built from 15 residues.

V is TRBV6-5 and J is TRBJ1-1; D is ambiguous. This CDR3 comprises 13 residues. Germline V gene lookup returns CDR1 MNHEY and CDR2 SVGAGI. The V gene lost 0 bases and the J gene lost 5 bases, with 7 bases spanning the gap. The CDR3 sequence is CASSYSIMTEAFF. The DNA for the CDR3 is TGTGCCAGCAGTTACTCGATAATGACTGAAGCTTTCTTT.

The chain uses TRBV28 and TRBJ2-3; D ambiguous. In germline, CDR1 is MDHEN, CDR2 SYDVKM. The ends were cut back, 6 bases at V and 1 base at J, with 14 bases in the middle. This CDR3 comprises 15 residues. CDR3 coding DNA: TGTGCCAGCAGACCTCAGGAACTACGCACAGATACGCAGTATTTT. Encoded protein: CASRPQELRTDTQYF.

The chain joins TRBV19 to TRBJ1-2, with D perhaps matching TRBD1 (5 bases). Germline values: CDR1 LNHDA, CDR2 SQIVND (reference sequence). This CDR3 has 15 residues. Trimming took 6 bases from V and 0 from J, leaving 14 bases between them. This CDR3 is CASRSTGKSNYGYTF. DNA for the CDR3: TGTGCCAGTAGAAGCACAGGTAAATCTAACTATGGCTACACCTTC.

This chain connects TRBV27 to TRBJ1-1, with a weak D call TRBD1 (5 bases). This CDR3 has 14 amino acids. Germline V gene sequence: CDR1 MNHEY, CDR2 SMNVEV (reference sequence). The V and J ends lost 5 bases and 4 bases respectively, with 14 bases between them. CDR3 DNA sequence: TGTGCCAGCAGTCACCAAACGGGGGTCACTGAAGCTTTCTTT. It codes for CASSHQTGVTEAFF.

This chain uses TRBV29-1 with TRBJ2-2; D is perhaps TRBD1 (5 bases). The CDR3 extends over 14 amino acids. Per germline, CDR1 SQVTM and CDR2 ANQGSEA. V was trimmed by 6 bases and J by 3 bases, leaving 14 bases between them. This CDR3 is CSVDQGIDTGELFF. CDR3 sequence (DNA): TGCAGCGTGGACCAGGGTATTGACACCGGGGAGCTGTTTTTT.

J is TRBJ2-3 and V is TRBV30; TRBD2 aligns across 10 bases. V lost 1 base to trimming and J lost 6 bases; unmatched junction nucleotides: 7. Germline CDR1 and CDR2: GTSNPN and SVGIG (reference sequence). The CDR3 loop spans 15 amino acids. The CDR3, as DNA: TGTGCCTGGAGTGAGAAAGCGGGGGGGGCGGATACGCAGTATTTT. Amino acids: CAWSEKAGGADTQYF.

This sequence joins TRBV10-3 and TRBJ2-7; no reliable D call. V was cut by 6 bases and J by 2 bases, with 14 bases left in between. The CDR3 has 14 residues. The germline V gene has CDR1 ENHRY and CDR2 SYGVKD. The CDR3 nucleotides are TGTGCCATCAGGGCTATCGACGGAACCTACGAGCAGTACTTC. This gives the protein CAIRAIDGTYEQYF.

The chain combines TRBV7-7 with TRBJ2-1; perhaps D is TRBD1 or TRBD2 (5 bases each). The V and J ends lost 3 bases and 8 bases respectively, with 17 bases between them. Per germline, CDR1 SSHAT and CDR2 FNYEAQ (reference sequence). CDR3 length: 15 amino acids. The CDR3, as DNA: TGTGCCAGCAGCTTCTCAGCGGAGATAGGGGATGAGCAGTTCTTC. It translates to CASSFSAEIGDEQFF.

The rearrangement uses TRBV5-1 and TRBJ2-2; D is perhaps TRBD2 (5 bases). The CDR3 spans 13 residues. Germline V lookup: CDR1 SGHRS, CDR2 YFSETQ. Trimming left V 4 bases short and J 7 bases short, with 11 bases between. The CDR3 sequence: CASSQRVDGELFF. In DNA form, the CDR3 reads TGCGCCAGCAGCCAGAGGGTAGACGGGGAGCTGTTTTTT.